A single sample is the source of the 8 T cell receptor beta chains below, sequenced in a study of cytomegalovirus exposure and HLA in healthy donors. Primers: 60 Vbeta forward and 13 Jbeta reverse. Data came from immunoSEQ multiplex PCR; TCRdb stores just in-frame clones and leaves some out. The sample lists 120,000 to 150,000 clones, around 90% occurring once. Sequencing was performed on PBMCs. These receptors all come from a woman in her thirties or forties in good health and CMV-seronegative.

This chain links TRBV6-5 with TRBJ2-5; weak D call: TRBD2 (6 bases). V shed 6 bases and J shed 5 bases, with 10 bases lying between them. The CDR3 totals 12 residues. Per the germline V gene, CDR1 is MNHEY and CDR2 is SVGAGI. The CDR3 sequence: CASRGTAETQYF. CDR3 bases: TGTGCCAGCAGGGGGACTGCGGAGACCCAGTACTTC.

The chain is built from TRBV6-1 and TRBJ1-2; no clear D. The CDR3 runs 11 residues. The germline CDR1 and CDR2 sequences are MNHNS and SASEGT. Between the trimmed V and J ends, which lost 5 bases and 5 bases, there was a span of 6 bases. CDR3 in DNA: TGTGCCAGCAGTCCCTCTTATGGCTACACCTTC. It codes for CASSPSYGYTF.

The rearrangement joins TRBV18 to TRBJ2-7; tentative D call: TRBD1 (5 bases). Trimming pared 3 bases from V and 3 bases from J, leaving 15 bases between. CDR3 size: 15 residues. The germline V gene encodes CDR1 KGHSH and CDR2 LQKENI. CDR3 residues: CASSPLIGQGYEQYF. For the CDR3, the DNA is TGTGCCAGCTCACCCCTGATAGGTCAGGGCTACGAGCAGTACTTC.

The rearrangement uses TRBV25-1 and TRBJ2-7; 9 nucleotides align to TRBD1. The CDR3 contains 17 residues. Germline trimming cut 5 bases from V and 0 bases from J; bases unmatched to any gene: 11. The germline V gene has CDR1 MGHDK and CDR2 SYGVNS. This CDR3 is CASSSKDGTGSSYEQYF. The CDR3 DNA sequence: TGTGCCAGCAGTTCCAAAGACGGGACAGGGAGCTCCTACGAGCAGTACTTC.

The chain recombines TRBV19 with TRBJ1-1; possible D gene TRBD1, 6 bases. Between the trimmed V and J ends, which lost 7 bases and 4 bases, there was a span of 13 bases. Germline V gene data show CDR1 as LNHDA and CDR2 as SQIVND (reference sequence). The CDR3 has 13 residues. The CDR3 coding sequence is TGTGCCAGTAAAAAACAGGGCCTCACTGAAGCTTTCTTT. Translating it yields CASKKQGLTEAFF.

J is TRBJ2-4 and V is TRBV4-1; 10 bases line up with TRBD2. The germline CDR1 and CDR2 sequences are MGHRA and YSYEKL. The J segment lost 8 bases and the V segment lost 3 bases, leaving 7 bases of the junction unmatched. The CDR3 is 15 residues long. The CDR3 nucleotides are TGCGCCAGCAGCCAGAGGACTAGCGGAGAAGACATTCAGTACTTC. The encoded protein is CASSQRTSGEDIQYF.

Turning to this clone: The sample carries other DNA sequences with the same CDR3. The V and J genes are TRBV6-5 and TRBJ2-4; the match to TRBD1 covers 7 bases. The CDR3 spans 14 residues. In germline, CDR1 is MNHEY, CDR2 SVGAGI. V trimming: 2 bases; J trimming: 4 bases; junction bases outside the gene matches: 2. The CDR3 reads CASSYDRAKNIQYF. CDR3 coding DNA: TGTGCCAGCAGTTACGACAGGGCTAAAAACATTCAGTACTTC.

The gene calls are TRBV2 and TRBJ1-5; D may be TRBD1 (6 bases). V lost 7 bases and J 5 bases, leaving 15 bases between the germline ends. This CDR3 contains 14 residues. Germline CDR1 and CDR2: SNHLY and FYNNEI. The CDR3 spells CASNLGQSYQPQHF. The DNA for the CDR3 is TGTGCCAGCAACCTGGGACAAAGCTATCAGCCCCAGCATTTT.